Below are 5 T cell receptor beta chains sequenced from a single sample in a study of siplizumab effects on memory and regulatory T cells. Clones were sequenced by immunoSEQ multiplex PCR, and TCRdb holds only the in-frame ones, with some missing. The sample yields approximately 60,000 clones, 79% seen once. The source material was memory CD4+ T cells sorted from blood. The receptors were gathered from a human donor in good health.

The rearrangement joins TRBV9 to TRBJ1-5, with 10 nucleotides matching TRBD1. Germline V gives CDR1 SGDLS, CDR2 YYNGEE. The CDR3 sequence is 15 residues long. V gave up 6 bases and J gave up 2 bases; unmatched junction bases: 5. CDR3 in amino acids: CASTPGTGGNQPQHF. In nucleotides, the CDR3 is TGTGCCAGCACTCCCGGGACAGGGGGCAATCAGCCCCAGCATTTT.

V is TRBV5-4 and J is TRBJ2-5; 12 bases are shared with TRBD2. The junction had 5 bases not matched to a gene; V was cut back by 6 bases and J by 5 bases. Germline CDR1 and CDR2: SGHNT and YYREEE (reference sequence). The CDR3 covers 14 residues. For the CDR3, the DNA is TGTGCCAGCAACCTAGCGGGGGGGTCGGAGACCCAGTACTTC. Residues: CASNLAGGSETQYF.

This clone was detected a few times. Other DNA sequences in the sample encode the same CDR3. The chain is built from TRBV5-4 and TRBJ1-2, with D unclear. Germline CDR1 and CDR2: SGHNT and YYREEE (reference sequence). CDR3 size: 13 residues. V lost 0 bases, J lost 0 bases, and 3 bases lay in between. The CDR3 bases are TGTGCCAGCAGCTTGGGCTCTAACTATGGCTACACCTTC. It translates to CASSLGSNYGYTF.

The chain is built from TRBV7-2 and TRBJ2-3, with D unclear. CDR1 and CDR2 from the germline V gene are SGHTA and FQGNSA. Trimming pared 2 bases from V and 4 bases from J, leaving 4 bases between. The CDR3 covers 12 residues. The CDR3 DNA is TGTGCCAGCAGCTTATTCTCAGATACGCAGTATTTT. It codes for CASSLFSDTQYF.

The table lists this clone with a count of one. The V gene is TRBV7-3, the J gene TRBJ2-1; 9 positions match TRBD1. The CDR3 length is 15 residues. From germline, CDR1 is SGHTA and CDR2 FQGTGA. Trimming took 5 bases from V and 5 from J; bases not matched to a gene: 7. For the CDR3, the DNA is TGTGCCAGCAGCAGCCTAGGGACAGGGAACAATGAGCAGTTCTTC. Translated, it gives CASSSLGTGNNEQFF. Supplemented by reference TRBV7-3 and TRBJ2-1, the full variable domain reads GAGVSQTPSNKVTEKGKYVELRCDPISGHTALYWYRQSLGQGPEFLIYFQGTGAADDSGLPNDRFFAVRPEGSVSTLKIQRTERGDSAVYLCASSSLGTGNNEQFFGPGTRLTVL.